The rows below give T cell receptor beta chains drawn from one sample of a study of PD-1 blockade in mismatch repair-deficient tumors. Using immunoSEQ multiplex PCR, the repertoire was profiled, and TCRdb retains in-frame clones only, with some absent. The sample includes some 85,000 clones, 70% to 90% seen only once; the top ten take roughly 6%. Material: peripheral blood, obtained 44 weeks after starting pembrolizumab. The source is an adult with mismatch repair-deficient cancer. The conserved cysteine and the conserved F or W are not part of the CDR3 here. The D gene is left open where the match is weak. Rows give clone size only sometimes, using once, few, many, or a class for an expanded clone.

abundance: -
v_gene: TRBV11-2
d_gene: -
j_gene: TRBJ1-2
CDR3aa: ASSFGPRDYGYT

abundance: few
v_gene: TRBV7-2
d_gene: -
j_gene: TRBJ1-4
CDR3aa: ASSLGLSGRANEKLF

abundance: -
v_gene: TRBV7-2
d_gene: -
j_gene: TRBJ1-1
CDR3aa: ASSLGRELYTEAF

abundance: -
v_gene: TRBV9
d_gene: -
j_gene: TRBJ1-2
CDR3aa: ASSLSSGEGYT

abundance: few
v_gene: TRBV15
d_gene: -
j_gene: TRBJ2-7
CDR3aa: ATSRAQGSVPEQY

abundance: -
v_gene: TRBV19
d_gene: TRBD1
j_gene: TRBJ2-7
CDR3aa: ASSMYQSRDRGGYEQY

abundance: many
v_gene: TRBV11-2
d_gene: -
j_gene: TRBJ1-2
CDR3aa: ASSLSGVNLNSDYGYT

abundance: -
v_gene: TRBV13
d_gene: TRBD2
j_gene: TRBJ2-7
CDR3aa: ASSSRLAGLGHEQY

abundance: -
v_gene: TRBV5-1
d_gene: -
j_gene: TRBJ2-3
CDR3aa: ASSLVESTDTQY

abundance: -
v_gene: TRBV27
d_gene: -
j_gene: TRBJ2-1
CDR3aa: ASSLSYRTVLDNEQF

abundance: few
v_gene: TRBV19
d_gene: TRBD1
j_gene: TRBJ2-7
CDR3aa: ASSQGVPYEQY

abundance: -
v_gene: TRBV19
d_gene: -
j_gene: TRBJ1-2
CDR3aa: ASRVLDYGYT

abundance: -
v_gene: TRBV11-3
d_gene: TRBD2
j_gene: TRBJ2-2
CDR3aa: ASSPGVAGDGGELF

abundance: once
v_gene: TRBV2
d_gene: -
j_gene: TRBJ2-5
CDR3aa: ASQTQGVGETQY

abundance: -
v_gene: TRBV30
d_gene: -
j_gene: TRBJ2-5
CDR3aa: AWSVTETQY

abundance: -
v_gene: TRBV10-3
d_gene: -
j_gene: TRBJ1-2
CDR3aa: AISENADSAGGYT

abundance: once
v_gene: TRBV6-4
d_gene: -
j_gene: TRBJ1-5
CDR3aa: ASSGPARPSQPQH

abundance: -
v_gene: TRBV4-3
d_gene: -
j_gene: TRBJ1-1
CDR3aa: ASSDPGAGAF

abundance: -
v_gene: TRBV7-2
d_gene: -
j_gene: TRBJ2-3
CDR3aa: ASGKDRAITDTQY

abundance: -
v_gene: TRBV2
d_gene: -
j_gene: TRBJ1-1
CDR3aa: ASSDKGHRSIPANTEAF

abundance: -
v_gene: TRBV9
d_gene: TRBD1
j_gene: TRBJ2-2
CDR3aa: ASSVALTGENTGELF

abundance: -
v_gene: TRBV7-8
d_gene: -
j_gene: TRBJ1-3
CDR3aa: ASSLALGLGNTIY

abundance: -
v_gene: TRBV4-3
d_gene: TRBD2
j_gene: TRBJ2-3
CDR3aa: ASSLGLAGTDTQY

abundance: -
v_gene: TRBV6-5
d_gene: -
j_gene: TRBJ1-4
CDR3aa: ASSYSMDKEKLF

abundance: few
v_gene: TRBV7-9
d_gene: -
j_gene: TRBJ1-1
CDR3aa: ASSVTAYTEAF

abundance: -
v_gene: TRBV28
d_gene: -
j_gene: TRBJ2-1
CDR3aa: ASSSFSVVQF

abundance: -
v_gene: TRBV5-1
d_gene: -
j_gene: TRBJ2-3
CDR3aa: ASVGPGEADTQY

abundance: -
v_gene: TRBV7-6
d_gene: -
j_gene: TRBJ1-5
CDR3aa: ASSASSNQPQH

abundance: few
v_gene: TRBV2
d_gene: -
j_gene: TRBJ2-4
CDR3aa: ASTSGSRAVPNIQY

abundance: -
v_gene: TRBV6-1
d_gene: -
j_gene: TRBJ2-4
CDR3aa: ASSEWGPSKNIQY

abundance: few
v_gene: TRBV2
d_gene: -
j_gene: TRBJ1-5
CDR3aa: ASSALRQSNQPQH

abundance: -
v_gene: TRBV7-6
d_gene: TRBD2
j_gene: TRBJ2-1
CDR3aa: ASSLGGGSYNEQF

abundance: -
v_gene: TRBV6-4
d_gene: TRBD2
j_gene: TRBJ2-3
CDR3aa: ASSTGTSGADTQY

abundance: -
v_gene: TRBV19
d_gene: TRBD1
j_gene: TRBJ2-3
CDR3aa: ASSFGTGGTDTQY

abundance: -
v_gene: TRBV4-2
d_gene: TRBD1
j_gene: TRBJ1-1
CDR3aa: ASSRSPGQLNTEAF

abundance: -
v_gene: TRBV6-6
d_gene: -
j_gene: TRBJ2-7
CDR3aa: ASSTPLYEQY

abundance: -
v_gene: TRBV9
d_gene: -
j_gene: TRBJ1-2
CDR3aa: ASSPSRRQGYGYT

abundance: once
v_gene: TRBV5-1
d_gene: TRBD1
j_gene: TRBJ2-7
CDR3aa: ASSSGTGEAYEQY

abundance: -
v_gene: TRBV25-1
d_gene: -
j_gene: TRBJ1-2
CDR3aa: ASSAPTFYGYT

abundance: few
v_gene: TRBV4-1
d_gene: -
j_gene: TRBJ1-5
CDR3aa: ASSQQGLLNQPQH

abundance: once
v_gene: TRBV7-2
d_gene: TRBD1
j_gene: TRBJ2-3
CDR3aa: ASSLVGQLQY

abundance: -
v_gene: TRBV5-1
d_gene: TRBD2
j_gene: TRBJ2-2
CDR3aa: ASSLGVGGSTGELF

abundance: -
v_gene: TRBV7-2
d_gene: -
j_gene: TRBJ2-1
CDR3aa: ASSLTLGRSSYNEQF

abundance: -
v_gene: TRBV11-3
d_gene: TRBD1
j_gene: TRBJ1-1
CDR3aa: ASSHRQGSLFTEAF

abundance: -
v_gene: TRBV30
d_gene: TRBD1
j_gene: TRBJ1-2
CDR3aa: AWNAGTAIGYT

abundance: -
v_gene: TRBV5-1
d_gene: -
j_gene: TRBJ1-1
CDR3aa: ASSSWTVMNTEAF

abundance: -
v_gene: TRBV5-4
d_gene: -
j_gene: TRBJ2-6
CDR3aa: ASSAQGGPPSSGANVLT

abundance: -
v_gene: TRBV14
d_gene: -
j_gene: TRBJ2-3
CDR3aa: ASSQVRAGRTDTQY

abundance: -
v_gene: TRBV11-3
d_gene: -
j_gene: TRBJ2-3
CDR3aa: ASSPGFREKTDTQY

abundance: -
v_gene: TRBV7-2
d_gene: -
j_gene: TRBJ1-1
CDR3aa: ASSLQENTEAF

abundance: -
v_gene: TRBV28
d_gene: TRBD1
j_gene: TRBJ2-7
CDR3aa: ASSSFGTEDYEQY

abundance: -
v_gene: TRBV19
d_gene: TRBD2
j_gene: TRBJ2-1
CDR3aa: ASSPPAGVRGNEQF

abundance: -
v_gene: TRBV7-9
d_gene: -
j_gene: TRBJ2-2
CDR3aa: ASSLPPVHTGELF

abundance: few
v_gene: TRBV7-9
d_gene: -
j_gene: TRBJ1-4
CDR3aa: ASSLVSGTKNEKLF

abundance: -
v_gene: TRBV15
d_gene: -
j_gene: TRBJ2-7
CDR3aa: ATSREKGREQY

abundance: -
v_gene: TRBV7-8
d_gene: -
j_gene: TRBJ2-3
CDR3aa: ASSLAPDTQY

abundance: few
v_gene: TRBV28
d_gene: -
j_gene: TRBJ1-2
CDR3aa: ASSPPGYT

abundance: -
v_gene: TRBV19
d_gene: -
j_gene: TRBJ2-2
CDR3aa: ASSSVLFAGELF

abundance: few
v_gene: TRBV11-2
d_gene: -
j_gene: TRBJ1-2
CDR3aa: ASSPGGPYGYT

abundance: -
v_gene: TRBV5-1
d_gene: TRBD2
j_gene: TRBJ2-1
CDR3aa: ASSLANLAGGLDEQF